These 30 T cell receptor beta chains were sequenced from one sample in a study of spatial heterogeneity in lung cancer. Described time point: sample taken at primary tumor resection. Extraction of whole RNA from tumor, nontumor lung or frozen PBMC preceded unsorted sequencing. TCRdb re-derived calls from the 5' RACE reads in MiXCR, one entry per CDR3 protein. There are approximately 1,000 distinct CDR3 sequences in the sample; about 28% occur only once, and 15% to 20% lies in the top ten. The sequencing used PBMCs, collected at surgery. Source of these receptors: a female donor with early-stage non-small cell lung cancer.

For this clonotype: This beta chain represents an off-target read in a library built for alpha chains; its size is of limited meaning. The V and J genes are TRBV7-9 and TRBJ1-2; D unresolved. Trimming pared 0 bases from V and 0 bases from J, leaving 2 bases between. This CDR3 is 13 amino acids long. Germline V gene data show CDR1 as SEHNR and CDR2 as FQNEAQ (reference sequence). CDR3: CASSLASNYGYTF. CDR3 sequence (DNA): TGTGCCAGCAGCTTAGCTTCTAACTATGGCTACACCTTC.

On this clonotype: This beta chain turned up in a library designed for alpha chains; as an off-target read, its abundance says little. The genes are TRBV29-1 and TRBJ2-3; 9 bases line up with TRBD1. The germline gives CDR1 SQVTM, CDR2 ANQGSEA. Trimming removed 7 bases from V and 5 bases from J; junction bases left unmatched: 10. This CDR3 has 14 residues. This CDR3 is CSATGGREGDTQYF. The CDR3 DNA sequence: TGCAGCGCAACAGGGGGCAGAGAAGGAGATACGCAGTATTTT.

By sample share, this clonotype is large (0.1 to 1%). This beta chain was picked up by a library intended for alpha chains and is off target, so its count carries little meaning. The chain joins TRBV12-5 to TRBJ1-2; D is ambiguous. Germline CDR1 and CDR2: LGHNT and FRNRAP. With 1 base removed from V and 1 base from J, the gap between germline ends came to 1 base. The CDR3 runs to 12 residues. The CDR3 coding sequence is TGTGCTAGTGGTTTGGATAACTATGGCTACACCTTC. This translates into CASGLDNYGYTF.

About this clonotype: This beta chain is an off-target read within a library intended for alpha chains, so its frequency means little. The CDR3 spells CSASGRVNEQYF. The DNA of the CDR3 is TGCAGTGCTAGCGGGAGGGTGAACGAGCAGTACTTC. This chain uses TRBV20-1 with TRBJ2-7, with 8 bases lining up with TRBD2. The CDR3 consists of 12 residues. V was pared by 3 bases and J by 5 bases, with 3 bases of the junction left unmatched. Germline loops: CDR1 DFQATT, CDR2 SNEGSKA (reference sequence).

On this clonotype: This beta chain came through as a stray read in a library set up for alpha chains, and its size says little. V gene TRBV7-2 combines with J gene TRBJ2-5; D is unclear. Germline loops: CDR1 SGHTA, CDR2 FQGNSA. Trimming took off 4 bases at V and 5 bases at J, with 20 bases between the two ends. The length of the CDR3 is 16 residues. The CDR3 sequence: CASSSPNLSGGETQYF. The CDR3 DNA reads as TGTGCCAGCAGCTCCCCCAACCTCTCCGGTGGGGAGACCCAGTACTTC.

By share, this clonotype ranks as large. This beta chain is a stray read from a library made for alpha chains; its abundance is not meaningful. The chain joins TRBV7-8 to TRBJ2-5; tentative D call: TRBD2 (7 bases). Germline loops: CDR1 SGHVS, CDR2 FQNEAQ. The CDR3 is made up of 14 amino acids. V lost 6 bases to trimming and J lost 5 bases, with 16 bases between them. The CDR3 bases are TGTGCCAGCAGTGCGGGGGCCCGGGGGGAGACCCAGTACTTC. Protein product: CASSAGARGETQYF.

This clonotype was detected only a few times. Since it is a stray read in a library aimed at alpha chains, this beta chain has a size that is not meaningful. V is TRBV7-6 and J is TRBJ2-6, with D perhaps given as TRBD1 or TRBD2 (6 bases each). This CDR3 contains 16 residues. V was clipped by 4 bases and J by 4 bases, with 14 bases between them. Germline CDR1 reads SGHVS; CDR2 reads FNYEAQ. Here the CDR3 reads CASSSIRGPGANVLTF. DNA of the CDR3: TGTGCCAGCAGCTCCATTCGGGGGCCCGGGGCCAACGTCCTGACTTTC. The whole variable domain, remainder taken from reference TRBV7-6 and TRBJ2-6, is GAGVSQSPRYKVTKRGQDVALRCDPISGHVSLYWYRQALGQGPEFLTYFNYEAQQDKSGLPNDRFSAERPEGSISTLTIQRTEQRDSAMYRCASSSIRGPGANVLTFGAGSRLTVL.

This clonotype was observed a few times. Within a library made for alpha chains, this beta chain is off target, and its count is uninformative. This chain connects TRBV6-2 or TRBV6-3 to TRBJ2-1, with 11 bases lining up with TRBD2. Germline lookup yields CDR1 MNHEY and CDR2 SVGEGT. The trim removed 5 bases at V and 7 bases at J, leaving 7 bases unmatched. CDR3 size: 15 residues. CDR3 bases: TGTGCCAGCAGTAATCCAAGACTAGCGGGAAATGAGCAGTTCTTC. Protein: CASSNPRLAGNEQFF.

There are a few counts of this clonotype. For a library built for alpha chains, this beta chain is a stray read; little rests on its size. This chain links TRBV27 with TRBJ2-3; 7 bases agree with TRBD1. Germline values: CDR1 MNHEY, CDR2 SMNVEV (reference sequence). The V segment lost 4 bases and the J segment 4 bases; nucleotides outside the gene matches: 5. CDR3 length: 14 residues. The CDR3 reads CASSSSTGPDTQYF. CDR3 DNA sequence: TGTGCCAGCAGTTCCTCGACAGGGCCAGATACGCAGTATTTT.

This clonotype was recorded only once. This beta chain represents an off-target read in a library built for alpha chains; its size is of limited meaning. This chain uses TRBV6-2 or TRBV6-3 with TRBJ2-1, with 13 bases lining up with TRBD2. The CDR3 sequence is 18 residues long. Per germline, CDR1 MNHEY and CDR2 SVGEGT. The V segment lost 5 bases and the J segment 6 bases; nucleotides outside the gene matches: 13. The CDR3 DNA sequence: TGTGCCAGCAGTACTGTACGGACTAGCGGGAGTCGGGTCAATGAGCAGTTCTTC. This encodes CASSTVRTSGSRVNEQFF.

This clonotype is large (0.1 to 1%) by share. This beta chain slipped into a library made for alpha chains as a stray read, so its size is not meaningful. The genes are TRBV14 and TRBJ2-5, with D possibly TRBD2 on 6 matching bases. This CDR3 has 14 amino acids. Trimming shortened V by 4 bases and J by 5 bases, and 14 bases separated the two germline ends. CDR1 and CDR2 from the germline V gene are SGHDN and FVKESK. CDR3 coding DNA: TGTGCCAGCAGCCCCTTGGAGGGAGAGGAGACCCAGTACTTC. It yields the protein CASSPLEGEETQYF.

This clonotype was counted a few times. The library was prepared for alpha chains; this beta chain is a stray read, so its frequency means little. CDR3 region: CASSYSSGGTYNEQFF. In DNA, the CDR3 is TGTGCCAGCAGTTACTCGAGTGGGGGTACCTACAATGAGCAGTTCTTC. The chain carries TRBV6-5 and TRBJ2-1, with D perhaps TRBD1 or TRBD2 (5 bases each). This CDR3 spans 16 amino acids. V was trimmed by 0 bases and J by 2 bases, leaving 11 bases between them. Germline values: CDR1 MNHEY, CDR2 SVGAGI.

This clonotype was seen a handful of times. As an off-target read in a library built for alpha chains, this beta chain has a frequency of little significance. J is TRBJ1-1 and V is TRBV12-5; perhaps TRBD1 as D (5 bases). V shed 6 bases and J shed 1 base, with 9 bases lying between them. CDR3 length equals 13 residues. CDR1 is LGHNT and CDR2 is FRNRAP in the germline V gene. CDR3 amino acids: CASGETANTEAFF. The CDR3 region has the DNA TGTGCTAGTGGGGAGACAGCGAACACTGAAGCTTTCTTT.

Turning to this clonotype: This beta chain was picked up by a library intended for alpha chains and is off target, so its count carries little meaning. The chain has TRBV29-1 and TRBJ2-5, with D possibly TRBD1 on 5 matching bases. With 4 bases removed from V and 0 bases from J, the gap between germline ends came to 15 bases. This CDR3 comprises 15 residues. CDR1 and CDR2 from the germline V gene are SQVTM and ANQGSEA. CDR3 nucleotide sequence: TGCAGCGTTGGGGCAGGGCTGGTATACCAAGAGACCCAGTACTTC. Residues: CSVGAGLVYQETQYF.

A note on this clonotype: This beta chain turned up in a library designed for alpha chains; as an off-target read, its abundance says little. The V gene is TRBV4-2, the J gene TRBJ2-1; tentatively, D is TRBD1 or TRBD2 (6 bases each). This CDR3 contains 15 residues. Trimming stripped 0 bases from V and 5 bases from J, with 11 bases between. Germline CDR1 LGHNA, CDR2 YNFKEQ. The CDR3 is CASSQDLGGHNEQFF. CDR3 sequence (DNA): TGTGCCAGCAGCCAAGATCTCGGGGGCCACAATGAGCAGTTCTTC.

Concerning this clonotype: Little can be read into the size of this beta chain, an off-target read in a library designed for alpha chains. V usage is TRBV4-1 and J usage is TRBJ2-2, with D tentatively TRBD2 (6 bases). V lost 3 bases and J lost 5, with 10 bases in between. Germline loops: CDR1 MGHRA, CDR2 YSYEKL. This CDR3 is 14 amino acids long. CDR3 protein: CASSHRSGTGELFF. In nucleotides, the CDR3 is TGCGCCAGCAGCCATCGTAGCGGAACCGGGGAGCTGTTTTTT.

This clonotype was observed a few times. Because the library targeted alpha chains, this beta chain is an off-target read whose size means little. In DNA form, the CDR3 reads TGTGCCAGCAGCGTAAAGCGGGAGGGCCGGAATGAGCAGTTCTTC. Encoded protein: CASSVKREGRNEQFF. The rearrangement uses TRBV5-4 and TRBJ2-1; 10 bases are shared with TRBD2. V was clipped by 4 bases and J by 7 bases; unmatched bases: 8. Germline CDR1 SGHNT, CDR2 YYREEE (reference sequence). The CDR3 totals 15 residues.

This clonotype is deemed large. This beta chain is off target for a library built for alpha chains, so its abundance means little. The chain joins TRBV5-1 to TRBJ2-7, with 9 positions matching TRBD1. Looked up from germline, CDR1 is SGHRS and CDR2 is YFSETQ. V lost 4 bases to trimming and J lost 5 bases; unmatched junction nucleotides: 10. The CDR3 totals 15 residues. The CDR3 DNA reads TGCGCCAGCAGCCGTTTCGGGACAGGGAACAACGAGCAGTACTTC. This gives the protein CASSRFGTGNNEQYF.

A note on this clonotype: This beta chain is an off-target read within a library intended for alpha chains, so its frequency means little. This chain uses TRBV5-1 with TRBJ1-4, with TRBD1 identical over 8 bases. The CDR3 has 15 residues. Germline trimming cut 2 bases from V and 8 bases from J; bases unmatched to any gene: 8. Germline values: CDR1 SGHRS, CDR2 YFSETQ. The CDR3 nucleotides are TGCGCCAGCAGCTTTCTCGGACAGGGTGGGGAAAAACTGTTTTTT. As protein: CASSFLGQGGEKLFF.

This clonotype has more than one count but fewer than ten. In a library made to pick up alpha chains, this beta chain is a stray read with a size that means little. This CDR3 reads CAWSRGLDNEQFF. The CDR3 bases are TGTGCCTGGAGTAGAGGTCTCGACAATGAGCAGTTCTTC. The chain links TRBV30 to TRBJ2-1; D not resolved. CDR1 GTSNPN and CDR2 SVGIG come from the germline V gene (reference sequence). The CDR3 spans 13 residues. V lost 2 bases and J 5 bases, leaving 10 bases between the germline ends.

On this clonotype: A library made for alpha chains picked up this beta chain off target, so its size means little. J is TRBJ2-3 and V is TRBV7-2, with D perhaps matching TRBD2 (5 bases). The CDR3 contains 15 residues. V was pared by 5 bases and J by 0 bases, with 12 bases between. CDR1 SGHTA and CDR2 FQGNSA come from the germline V gene. CDR3 nucleotides: TGTGCCAGCAGCATGAGCGGTACTAGCACAGATACGCAGTATTTT. It yields the protein CASSMSGTSTDTQYF. Looking up the rest from reference TRBV7-2 and TRBJ2-3 gives the full variable domain: GAGVSQSPSNKVTEKGKDVELRCDPISGHTALYWYRQSLGQGLEFLIYFQGNSAPDKSGLPSDRFSAERTGGSVSTLTIQRTQQEDSAVYLCASSMSGTSTDTQYFGPGTRLTVL.

This clonotype was recorded a few times. The library was designed around alpha chains, so this beta chain is a stray read whose abundance carries little weight. The V gene is TRBV19, the J gene TRBJ2-3, with a weak D call TRBD1 (6 bases). The V gene's germline CDR1 is LNHDA and CDR2 SQIVND (reference sequence). V was pared by 5 bases and J by 2 bases, with 8 bases between. This CDR3 has 13 amino acids. The CDR3: CASSWTVTDTQYF. CDR3 nucleotide sequence: TGTGCCAGTAGTTGGACAGTCACAGATACGCAGTATTTT.

Remarks on this clonotype: Being off target in a library aimed at alpha chains, this beta chain has a size of little meaning. The rearrangement joins TRBV11-2 to TRBJ2-5; 8 bases map to TRBD1. Germline lookup yields CDR1 SGHAT and CDR2 FQNNGV. J was trimmed by 2 bases and V by 4 bases; bases with no gene match: 6. The CDR3 contains 15 residues. CDR3 sequence: CASSYGQGGQETQYF. Here the CDR3 DNA reads TGTGCCAGCAGCTACGGACAGGGTGGGCAAGAGACCCAGTACTTC.

For this clonotype: The library was built for alpha chains, so this beta chain is an off-target read and its size means little. The gene calls are TRBV13 and TRBJ2-3; D is unresolved. Germline V CDR1 and CDR2: PRHDT, FYEKMQ (reference sequence). The CDR3 length is 14 residues. Trimming removed 4 bases at V and 1 base at J, with 9 bases between. The CDR3 bases are TGTGCCAGCAGCTCCGGACGCGGCACAGATACGCAGTATTTT. Protein product: CASSSGRGTDTQYF.

In regard to this clonotype: This beta chain appears as a stray read in a library generated for alpha chains; its size is not informative. The rearrangement uses TRBV2 and TRBJ1-5; 9 nucleotides align to TRBD1. The CDR3 runs to 14 residues. The trim removed 6 bases at V and 5 bases at J, leaving 5 bases unmatched. Germline-derived CDR1 and CDR2 are SNHLY and FYNNEI. The CDR3 reads CASSPGQGHQPQHF. CDR3 bases: TGTGCCAGCAGCCCGGGACAGGGACATCAGCCCCAGCATTTT.

About this clonotype: This beta chain slipped into a library made for alpha chains as a stray read, so its size is not meaningful. The CDR3 coding sequence is TGTGCCAGCAGGCTGGGGACTAGCGGGGGGGCCAACGAGCAGTACGTC. As protein: CASRLGTSGGANEQYV. V and J are TRBV2 and TRBJ2-7, with TRBD2 matching over 16 bases. The V gene end was trimmed by 6 bases and the J gene end by 5 bases; junction bases not matched to a gene: 7. The length of the CDR3 is 16 residues. Germline V CDR1 and CDR2: SNHLY, FYNNEI.

About this clonotype: For a library built for alpha chains, this beta chain is a stray read; little rests on its size. The genes are TRBV6-6 and TRBJ1-1; 7 bases align to TRBD1. The CDR3 covers 13 residues. In germline, CDR1 is MNHNY, CDR2 SVGAGI (reference sequence). Trimming took 5 bases from V and 6 from J; bases not matched to a gene: 6. For the CDR3, the DNA is TGTGCCAGCAGTCAGACAGGGTACCCTGAAGCTTTCTTT. It specifies CASSQTGYPEAFF.

Comment on this clonotype: Found in a library prepared for alpha chains, this beta chain is an off-target read, and its abundance has little meaning. The chain links TRBV5-1 to TRBJ2-2; D uncertain. The V gene lost 4 bases and the J gene lost 2 bases, with 12 bases spanning the gap. Per the germline V gene, CDR1 is SGHRS and CDR2 is YFSETQ. The length of the CDR3 is 15 residues. This CDR3 is CASSPDPRNTGELFF. Here the CDR3 DNA reads TGCGCCAGCAGCCCGGACCCCCGTAACACCGGGGAGCTGTTTTTT. Supplemented by reference TRBV5-1 and TRBJ2-2, the full variable domain reads KAGVTQTPRYLIKTRGQQVTLSCSPISGHRSVSWYQQTPGQGLQFLFEYFSETQRNKGNFPGRFSGRQFSNSRSEMNVSTLELGDSALYLCASSPDPRNTGELFFGEGSRLTVL.

Turning to this clonotype: Because the library targeted alpha chains, this beta chain is an off-target read whose size means little. This rearrangement joins TRBV7-2 to TRBJ2-6; D may be TRBD2 (7 bases). From germline, CDR1 is SGHTA and CDR2 FQGNSA. This CDR3 has 19 residues. The germline V and J ends were trimmed by 6 bases and 4 bases, with 25 bases remaining between them. The DNA of the CDR3 is TGTGCCAGCAGTCGGGGGCGAGGGTCAGCGGGAATCGGGGCCAACGTCCTGACTTTC. This encodes CASSRGRGSAGIGANVLTF.

The sample holds a few counts of this clonotype. Because this beta chain is a stray read in a library intended to capture alpha chains, its abundance should not be given much weight. The V and J genes are TRBV9 and TRBJ2-3; 7 nucleotides align to TRBD1. Germline loops: CDR1 SGDLS, CDR2 YYNGEE. With 4 bases clipped from V and 5 bases from J, the junction kept 7 bases outside the gene matches. The CDR3 is 14 amino acids. The CDR3 sequence is CASSPRYRGDTQYF. CDR3 coding DNA: TGTGCCAGCAGCCCCCGGTACAGGGGAGATACGCAGTATTTT.